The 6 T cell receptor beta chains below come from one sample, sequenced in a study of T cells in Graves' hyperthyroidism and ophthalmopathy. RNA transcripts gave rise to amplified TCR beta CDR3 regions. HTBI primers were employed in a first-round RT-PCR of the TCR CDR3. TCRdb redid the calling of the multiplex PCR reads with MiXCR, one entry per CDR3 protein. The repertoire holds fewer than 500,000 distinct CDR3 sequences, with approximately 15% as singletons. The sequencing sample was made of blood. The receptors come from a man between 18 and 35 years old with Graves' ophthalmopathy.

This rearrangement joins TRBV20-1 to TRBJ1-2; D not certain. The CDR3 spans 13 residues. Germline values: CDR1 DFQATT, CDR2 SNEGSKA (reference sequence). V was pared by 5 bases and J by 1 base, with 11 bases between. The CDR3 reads CSAPPTVNYGYTF. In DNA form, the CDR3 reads TGCAGTGCTCCACCTACTGTTAACTATGGCTACACCTTC.

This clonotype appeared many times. Here the CDR3 reads CASSMNSGRLAKNIQYF. CDR3 bases: TGTGCCAGCAGCATGAATAGCGGGAGGCTAGCCAAAAACATTCAGTACTTC. V usage is TRBV7-2 and J usage is TRBJ2-4, with TRBD2 matching 10 bases. With V trimmed by 5 bases and J by 0 bases, 7 bases remained unmatched. This CDR3 contains 17 residues. From germline, CDR1 is SGHTA and CDR2 FQGNSA.

The CDR3 here is CASSSRQVYYEQYF. CDR3 coding DNA: TGTGCCAGCAGCTCCCGACAGGTCTACTACGAGCAGTACTTC. J is TRBJ2-7 and V is TRBV7-8, with a tentative D call TRBD1 (6 bases). This CDR3 has 14 amino acids. In germline, CDR1 is SGHVS, CDR2 FQNEAQ. V gave up 4 bases and J gave up 3 bases, with 13 bases separating them.

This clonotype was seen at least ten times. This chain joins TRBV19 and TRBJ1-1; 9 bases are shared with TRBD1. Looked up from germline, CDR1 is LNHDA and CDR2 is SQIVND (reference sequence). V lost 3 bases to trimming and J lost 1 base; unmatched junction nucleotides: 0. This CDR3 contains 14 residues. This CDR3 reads CASSMGQGNTEAFF. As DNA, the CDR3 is TGTGCCAGTAGTATGGGACAGGGGAACACTGAAGCTTTCTTT. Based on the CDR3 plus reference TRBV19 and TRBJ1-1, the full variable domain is DGGITQSPKYLFRKEGQNVTLSCEQNLNHDAMYWYRQDPGQGLRLIYYSQIVNDFQKGDIAEGYSVSREKKESFPLTVTSAQKNPTAFYLCASSMGQGNTEAFFGQGTRLTVV.

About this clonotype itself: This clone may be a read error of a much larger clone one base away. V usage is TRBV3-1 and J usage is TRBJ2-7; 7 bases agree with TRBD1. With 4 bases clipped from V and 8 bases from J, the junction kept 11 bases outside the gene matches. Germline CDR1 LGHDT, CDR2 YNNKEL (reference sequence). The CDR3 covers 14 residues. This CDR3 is CASSPSRGSGKQYF. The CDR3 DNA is TGTGCCAGCAGCCCTTCCAGGGGGAGTGGCAAGCAGTACTTC.

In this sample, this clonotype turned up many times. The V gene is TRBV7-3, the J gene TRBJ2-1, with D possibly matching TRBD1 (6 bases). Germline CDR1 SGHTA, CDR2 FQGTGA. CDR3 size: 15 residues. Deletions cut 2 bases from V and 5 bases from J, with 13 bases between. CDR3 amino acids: CASSLVQGQNNEQFF. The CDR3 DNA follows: TGTGCCAGCAGCTTAGTCCAGGGACAAAACAATGAGCAGTTCTTC.